A selection of T cell receptor beta chains follows, all from one sample in a study of beta chain features in type 1 diabetes. Sequenced by immunoSEQ multiplex PCR; TCRdb stores in-frame clones only, minus some. The sample has about 740,000 clones, around an eighth seen once; the top ten hold approximately 0.021%. Sequences were obtained from naive CD4+ T cells from blood. The receptors were sampled from a man between 18 and 29 years old with type 1 diabetes. The CDR3 runs from the conserved cysteine through the conserved F or W. D genes are given only for firm matches. Clone size appears in some rows only: once, few, many, or a class for an expanded clone.

j_call	clone_size	v_call	d_call	cdr3_aa	cdr3_nt
TRBJ1-2	NA	TRBV6-5	TRBD1	CASTLGQANYGYTF	TGTGCCAGCACCCTGGGACAGGCAAACTATGGCTACACCTTC
TRBJ2-2	few	TRBV5-1	NA	CASSLGGTNTGELFF	TGCGCCAGCAGCTTGGGGGGCACCAACACCGGGGAGCTGTTTTTT
TRBJ1-2	NA	TRBV5-1	TRBD1	CASSSTPAGGHYGYTF	TGCGCCAGCAGCTCAACTCCGGCAGGGGGCCATTATGGCTACACCTTC
TRBJ2-5	few	TRBV6-5	NA	CASSRRQIQETQYF	TGTGCCAGCAGCCGCCGACAGATCCAAGAGACCCAGTACTTC
TRBJ1-1	NA	TRBV29-1	NA	CSVPWKENTEAFF	TGCAGCGTCCCGTGGAAAGAGAACACTGAAGCTTTCTTT
TRBJ1-4	NA	TRBV9	NA	CASSRGGTNEKLFF	TGTGCCAGCTCGAGAGGGGGAACTAATGAAAAACTGTTTTTT
TRBJ1-3	NA	TRBV10-3	NA	CAISEVRQVGPGNTIYF	TGTGCCATCAGTGAGGTACGACAGGTGGGACCTGGAAACACCATATATTTT
TRBJ1-2	few	TRBV25-1	NA	CASSSRTDQNYGYTF	TGTGCCAGCAGTAGTCGGACAGACCAGAACTATGGCTACACCTTC
TRBJ1-1	few	TRBV30	NA	CAWRGPLGGAFF	TGTGCCTGGAGGGGACCCTTAGGGGGAGCTTTCTTT
TRBJ1-2	few	TRBV7-2	NA	CASSPRRATYGYTF	TGTGCCAGCAGCCCTCGCAGGGCTACCTATGGCTACACCTTC
TRBJ1-5	few	TRBV2	TRBD1	CASSARNPGGKQPQHF	TGTGCCAGCAGCGCAAGGAACCCAGGGGGCAAACAGCCCCAGCATTTT
TRBJ1-2	NA	TRBV5-1	NA	CASSLEGANYGYTF	TGCGCCAGCAGCTTGGAGGGTGCTAACTATGGCTACACCTTC
TRBJ2-7	few	TRBV6-5	NA	CASSRNNQGNEQYF	TGTGCCAGCAGCCGTAATAACCAGGGTAACGAGCAGTACTTC
TRBJ1-1	few	TRBV18	NA	CASSPETGYTEAFF	TGTGCCAGCTCACCCGAGACAGGCTACACTGAAGCTTTCTTT
TRBJ2-1	NA	TRBV27	NA	CASSPSMISSYNEQFF	TGTGCCAGCAGTCCATCTATGATAAGCTCCTACAATGAGCAGTTCTTC
TRBJ1-1	NA	TRBV30	NA	CAWLIESNTEAFF	TGTGCCTGGTTGATTGAGTCGAACACTGAAGCTTTCTTT
TRBJ2-2	few	TRBV4-2	NA	CASSQDSGPAGVAGELFF	TGTGCCAGCAGCCAAGATAGTGGTCCCGCCGGGGTAGCCGGGGAGCTGTTTTTT
TRBJ2-1	NA	TRBV7-2	TRBD2	CASSLSPLAGGPNEQFF	TGTGCCAGCAGCTTATCCCCTCTAGCGGGGGGGCCGAATGAGCAGTTCTTC
TRBJ2-6	NA	TRBV9	NA	CASSVGAERGANVLTF	TGTGCCAGCAGCGTAGGGGCGGAGCGTGGGGCCAACGTCCTGACTTTC
TRBJ2-7	NA	TRBV15	NA	CATSRDQGYEQYF	TGTGCCACCAGCAGAGATCAAGGCTACGAGCAGTACTTC
TRBJ1-1	few	TRBV6-5	TRBD1	CASSRQGGNTEAFF	TGTGCCAGCAGCCGACAGGGGGGTAACACTGAAGCTTTCTTT
TRBJ1-1	few	TRBV18	NA	CASSGEQGGTEAFF	TGTGCCAGCTCTGGAGAACAGGGAGGGACTGAAGCTTTCTTT
TRBJ1-1	NA	TRBV4-1	TRBD1	CASSQVTGVTEAFF	TGCGCCAGCAGCCAAGTTACAGGGGTGACTGAAGCTTTCTTT
TRBJ2-6	NA	TRBV30	NA	CAWTGANVLTF	TGTGCCTGGACAGGGGCCAACGTCCTGACTTTC
TRBJ1-4	NA	TRBV29-1	NA	CSVTGTENEKLFF	TGCAGCGTCACCGGGACGGAAAATGAAAAACTGTTTTTT
TRBJ2-7	NA	TRBV9	TRBD2	CASSGAGRAYEQYF	TGTGCCAGCAGCGGAGCAGGGAGGGCCTACGAGCAGTACTTC
TRBJ1-6	NA	TRBV4-2	NA	CASSPTSAEWPLHF	TGTGCCAGCAGCCCCACGTCGGCAGAGTGGCCCCTCCACTTT
TRBJ1-2	few	TRBV18	NA	CASSQDKDYGYTF	TGTGCCAGCTCGCAGGACAAAGACTATGGCTACACCTTC
TRBJ2-7	NA	TRBV5-1	TRBD2	CASSLDRGEVQYF	TGCGCCAGCAGCTTGGATCGGGGGGAAGTGCAGTACTTC